Each of the 2 T cell receptor beta chains below was sequenced from the same sample in a study of PD-L1 blockade in urothelial cancer. Sequencing was performed with immunoSEQ multiplex PCR; in TCRdb, only in-frame clones are kept and a portion is missing. The sample shows about 74,000 clones, roughly nine tenths of them seen only once. Time point in this sample: pretreatment peripheral blood. Sequencing was performed on PBMCs, taken around atezolizumab (anti-PD-L1) treatment. Receptor source: a man in his 70s with urothelial cancer.

A remark on this clone: Other DNA sequences in the sample encode the same CDR3. The chain couples TRBV5-4 to TRBJ1-2; D remains unclear. CDR1 SGHNT and CDR2 YYREEE come from the germline V gene (reference sequence). The CDR3 sequence is 13 residues long. Trimming took off 2 bases at V and 1 base at J, with 6 bases between the two ends. The CDR3 loop is CASSLPGNYGYTF. The CDR3 DNA is TGTGCCAGCAGCTTACCGGGTAACTATGGCTACACCTTC.

This clone was seen a handful of times. This chain uses TRBV9 with TRBJ1-2; D possibly corresponds to TRBD1 (5 bases). V lost 3 bases and J 6 bases, leaving 24 bases between the germline ends. CDR3 length equals 17 residues. Germline CDR1 SGDLS, CDR2 YYNGEE. CDR3 residues: CASSGGPGQGGFNGYTF. The CDR3 nucleotides read TGTGCCAGCAGCGGGGGCCCTGGGCAGGGTGGTTTCAATGGCTACACCTTC. Drawing the rest from reference TRBV9 and TRBJ1-2, the complete variable domain is DSGVTQTPKHLITATGQRVTLRCSPRSGDLSVYWYQQSLDQGLQFLIQYYNGEERAKGNILERFSAQQFPDLHSELNLSSLELGDSALYFCASSGGPGQGGFNGYTFGSGTRLTVV.